These 22 T cell receptor beta chains were all obtained from the same sample, sequenced in a study of T cells in localized non-small cell lung cancer. TCRdb's copy holds only in-frame clones and misses some; the assay was immunoSEQ multiplex PCR. Of over 20,000 clones listed, over 65% were seen once; the top ten hold roughly 15%. Sequenced here: PBMCs, sampled before any cancer treatment. The receptors originated from a woman aged 35 to 70 with stage II squamous cell lung carcinoma.

The V call is TRBV11-2, the J call TRBJ1-2; 8 bases fit TRBD1. The CDR3 is made up of 13 amino acids. The V and J ends lost 4 bases and 8 bases, in that order; junction bases with no gene match: 6. CDR1 and CDR2 (germline): SGHAT, FQNNGV. This chain's CDR3 is CASSSYDRGGYTF. DNA for the CDR3: TGTGCCAGCAGCTCCTATGACAGGGGCGGCTACACCTTC.

This clone appeared a few times. The chain has TRBV19 and TRBJ2-6, with a tentative D call TRBD2 (5 bases). The CDR3 loop spans 18 amino acids. The germline V and J ends were trimmed by 4 bases and 0 bases, with 16 bases remaining between them. Per germline, CDR1 LNHDA and CDR2 SQIVND (reference sequence). The CDR3, as DNA: TGTGCCAGTAGTAAGGAGCGGTACCTCTTCTCTGGGGCCAACGTCCTGACTTTC. It encodes CASSKERYLFSGANVLTF.

V and J are TRBV5-3 and TRBJ2-5; unclear D gene. TRBV5-3 is an ORF, and what it does is uncertain. The CDR3 consists of 11 residues. Trimming pared 1 base from V and 3 bases from J, leaving 1 base between. The DNA for the CDR3 is TGTGCCAGAAGCTTGAAAGAGACCCAGTACTTC. Protein: CARSLKETQYF.

The V and J genes are TRBV10-3 and TRBJ2-1; 13 bases fit TRBD2. The CDR3 covers 13 residues. The germline V gene has CDR1 ENHRY and CDR2 SYGVKD. V trimming: 8 bases; J trimming: 7 bases; junction bases outside the gene matches: 2. The CDR3 is CAIGLAGANEQFF. The DNA for the CDR3 is TGTGCCATCGGACTAGCGGGAGCAAATGAGCAGTTCTTC.

The chain is built from TRBV28 and TRBJ2-7; 7 bases agree with TRBD1. Germline assignment: CDR1 MDHEN and CDR2 SYDVKM. Trimming took 6 bases from V and 4 from J; bases not matched to a gene: 6. There are 13 residues in the CDR3. As DNA, the CDR3 is TGTGCCAGCAGGGGACCGGGACAGTACGAGCAGTACTTC. This gives the protein CASRGPGQYEQYF.

J is TRBJ1-2 and V is TRBV6-5, with D tentatively TRBD1 (6 bases). Per germline, CDR1 MNHEY and CDR2 SVGAGI. Deletions cut 5 bases from V and 5 bases from J, with 18 bases between. The CDR3 has 15 amino acids. The CDR3 reads CASSRPSTGSYGYTF. As DNA, the CDR3 is TGTGCCAGCAGTCGACCCTCGACAGGTTCTTATGGCTACACCTTC.

This chain joins TRBV5-1 and TRBJ1-1; perhaps TRBD1 as D (5 bases). CDR3 length equals 15 residues. Per germline, CDR1 SGHRS and CDR2 YFSETQ. Trimming took off 0 bases at V and 2 bases at J, with 11 bases between the two ends. This CDR3 reads CASSLDRGSNTEAFF. The CDR3 region has the DNA TGCGCCAGCAGCTTGGATAGGGGATCAAACACTGAAGCTTTCTTT.

The chain recombines TRBV2 with TRBJ2-7; D remains unclear. There are 11 residues in the CDR3. With 6 bases removed from V and 2 bases from J, the gap between germline ends came to 5 bases. Per germline, CDR1 SNHLY and CDR2 FYNNEI. CDR3 sequence reads: CASSGAYEQYF. In DNA, the CDR3 is TGTGCCAGCAGCGGTGCCTACGAGCAGTACTTC. The full variable domain, its missing parts supplied by reference TRBV2 and TRBJ2-7, is EPEVTQTPSHQVTQMGQEVILRCVPISNHLYFYWYRQILGQKVEFLVSFYNNEISEKSEIFDDQFSVERPDGSNFTLKIRSTKLEDSAMYFCASSGAYEQYFGPGTRLTVT.

Only a few counts were recorded for this clone. The V and J genes are TRBV6-1 and TRBJ1-1; weak D call: TRBD1 (6 bases). Between the trimmed V and J ends, which lost 5 bases and 1 base, there was a span of 11 bases. CDR3 length: 14 residues. Germline V lookup: CDR1 MNHNS, CDR2 SASEGT. CDR3 sequence (DNA): TGTGCCAGCAGTCCCCGGGGGGCGAACACTGAAGCTTTCTTT. This sequence encodes CASSPRGANTEAFF.

This chain uses TRBV5-1 with TRBJ2-1, with 11 bases aligning to TRBD2. The J segment lost 5 bases and the V segment lost 7 bases, leaving 8 bases of the junction unmatched. The CDR3 is made up of 15 amino acids. Germline CDR1 reads SGHRS; CDR2 reads YFSETQ. The CDR3 DNA reads as TGCGCCAGCGCCTTGACTAGCGGGGATAACAATGAGCAGTTCTTC. This encodes CASALTSGDNNEQFF.

The V and J genes are TRBV18 and TRBJ1-2; no clear D. The ends were cut back, 2 bases at V and 2 bases at J, with 6 bases in the middle. This CDR3 region has 13 residues. CDR1 KGHSH and CDR2 LQKENI come from the germline V gene. The CDR3 region has the DNA TGTGCCAGCTCACCAGGGGTGAACTATGGCTACACCTTC. As protein: CASSPGVNYGYTF.

The rearrangement joins TRBV28 to TRBJ1-5; 8 bases fit TRBD1. This CDR3 is 16 amino acids long. Looked up from germline, CDR1 is MDHEN and CDR2 is SYDVKM. V trimming: 6 bases; J trimming: 4 bases; junction bases outside the gene matches: 11. CDR3 region: CASSPDRGARNQPQHF. DNA of the CDR3: TGTGCCAGCAGCCCTGACAGGGGAGCCCGGAATCAGCCCCAGCATTTT.

This chain connects TRBV19 to TRBJ2-3, with 8 bases that match TRBD2. V trimming: 1 base; J trimming: 0 bases; junction bases outside the gene matches: 12. The CDR3 is 19 amino acids. Germline loops: CDR1 LNHDA, CDR2 SQIVND (reference sequence). The CDR3 spells CASSIGAGALSGSTDTQYF. The CDR3 DNA reads TGTGCCAGTAGTATAGGAGCGGGAGCGCTCTCTGGGAGCACAGATACGCAGTATTTT. The whole variable domain, filled in from reference TRBV19 and TRBJ2-3, reads DGGITQSPKYLFRKEGQNVTLSCEQNLNHDAMYWYRQDPGQGLRLIYYSQIVNDFQKGDIAEGYSVSREKKESFPLTVTSAQKNPTAFYLCASSIGAGALSGSTDTQYFGPGTRLTVL.

V gene TRBV5-8 combines with J gene TRBJ2-7; tentatively, D is TRBD1 or TRBD2 (6 bases each). The CDR3 runs 16 residues. The germline V gene has CDR1 SGHTS and CDR2 YDEGEE. Trimming removed 0 bases from V and 1 base from J, with 14 bases in between. CDR3 DNA sequence: TGTGCCAGCAGCTTGGAGGCCAGAGGGGGGTCCTACGAGCAGTACTTC. Its protein product is CASSLEARGGSYEQYF.

CDR3 in DNA: TGCGCCAGCAGCTTAAGTATGGCTAGGAATGAGCAGTTCTTC. It is translated as CASSLSMARNEQFF. The chain joins TRBV5-1 to TRBJ2-1; no firm D call. Germline values: CDR1 SGHRS, CDR2 YFSETQ. V was pared by 2 bases and J by 7 bases, with 13 bases between. The CDR3 length is 14 residues.

The V call is TRBV15, the J call TRBJ2-1; 10 nucleotides match TRBD2. The CDR3 totals 19 residues. The germline gives CDR1 LNHNV, CDR2 YYDKDF (reference sequence). V was clipped by 3 bases and J by 0 bases; unmatched bases: 11. The CDR3 nucleotides read TGTGCCACCAGCAGTCCTAGCGGGAGAGAGCACAGCTCCTACAATGAGCAGTTCTTC. It codes for CATSSPSGREHSSYNEQFF. Together with reference TRBV15 and TRBJ2-1, the CDR3 gives the full variable domain: DAMVIQNPRYQVTQFGKPVTLSCSQTLNHNVMYWYQQKSSQAPKLLFHYYDKDFNNEADTPDNFQSRRPNTSFCFLDIRSPGLGDTAMYLCATSSPSGREHSSYNEQFFGPGTRLTVL.

The genes are TRBV7-8 and TRBJ1-2; the D is unclear. The CDR3 runs 13 residues. Germline lookup yields CDR1 SGHVS and CDR2 FQNEAQ. V dropped 1 base and J dropped 7 bases, with 10 bases sitting between them. The CDR3 DNA sequence: TGTGCCAGCAGCTTAGACTCTGTGGGTGGCTACACCTTC. This codes for CASSLDSVGGYTF.

This chain links TRBV12-5 with TRBJ2-6; D not resolved. The CDR3 has 14 amino acids. Trimming pared 1 base from V and 2 bases from J, leaving 3 bases between. Germline CDR1 reads LGHNT; CDR2 reads FRNRAP. The CDR3 reads CASGLDAGANVLTF. In DNA, the CDR3 is TGTGCTAGTGGTTTGGATGCTGGGGCCAACGTCCTGACTTTC.

This clone was picked up a small number of times. The chain links TRBV9 to TRBJ2-5; TRBD1 aligns across 7 bases. Germline CDR1 and CDR2: SGDLS and YYNGEE. The CDR3 has 14 residues. The V and J ends lost 6 bases and 5 bases, in that order; junction bases with no gene match: 10. The CDR3 spells CASNTQGYLETQYF. CDR3 nucleotides: TGTGCCAGCAACACACAGGGGTATCTGGAGACCCAGTACTTC. The variable domain in full, with the rest retrieved from reference TRBV9 and TRBJ2-5, is DSGVTQTPKHLITATGQRVTLRCSPRSGDLSVYWYQQSLDQGLQFLIQYYNGEERAKGNILERFSAQQFPDLHSELNLSSLELGDSALYFCASNTQGYLETQYFGPGTRLLVL.

V and J are TRBV28 and TRBJ1-5; D ambiguous. Trimming removed 6 bases from V and 15 bases from J, with 18 bases in between. Looked up from germline, CDR1 is MDHEN and CDR2 is SYDVKM. The CDR3 covers 12 residues. Here the CDR3 DNA reads TGTGCCAGCAGCTCCCGGGAGATCGCAAGGCATTTT. It is translated as CASSSREIARHF.

The V gene is TRBV7-2, the J gene TRBJ1-3; a weak D match, TRBD1 (6 bases). Germline values: CDR1 SGHTA, CDR2 FQGNSA. The CDR3 extends over 15 amino acids. Trimming stripped 0 bases from V and 4 bases from J, with 10 bases between. CDR3 DNA sequence: TGTGCCAGCAGCTTAGCCACAGGGACAGGAAACACCATATATTTT. Translation gives CASSLATGTGNTIYF.

This CDR3 reads CASSEFGNYNEQFF. CDR3 in DNA: TGTGCCAGCAGTGAATTTGGTAATTACAATGAGCAGTTCTTC. The chain uses TRBV25-1 and TRBJ2-1, with D uncertain. Trimming removed 1 base at V and 4 bases at J, with 8 bases between. The CDR3 extends over 14 amino acids. Germline V CDR1 and CDR2: MGHDK, SYGVNS.